This record concerns one T cell receptor beta chain sequence. These data originate in a study of blood T cell repertoires in COVID-19. On the study more broadly: Specimens from acute and convalescent COVID-19 originated in the United States, Italy and Spain. Sources were T cells, B-cell-depleted T cells, or PBMCs; the material itself was cDNA or gDNA.

Enrolment of Seattle patients took place during active infection, and they were followed longitudinally. The J segment lost 4 bases and the V segment lost 5 bases, leaving 8 bases of the junction unmatched. The CDR3 runs 15 residues. CDR1 is SGHTA and CDR2 is FQGNSA in the germline V gene. Source study methods: Amplified reference gene primers provided the basis for estimating nucleated cell counts. Assay: immunoSEQ multiplex PCR; the TCRdb copy retains only in-frame clones and omits some. The DNA was the basis for D and trimming; V, J and clone size are from that table. Of 100,000 to 150,000 clones detected, about 70% appear once; the ten largest clones hold about 6%.

The V gene is TRBV7-2, the J gene TRBJ2-1, with 7 bases aligning to TRBD2. The TCR originated in a man at least 80 years old with COVID-19, enrolled during active disease. Sequencing used peripheral blood. The CDR3 sequence is CASSTRASGYNEQFF. The CDR3 nucleotides read TGTGCCAGCAGCACACGGGCTAGCGGTTACAATGAGCAGTTCTTC.